The entry below describes one TCR beta chain. Its antigen has not been determined. No base quality information exists; no much larger clone differs at one position. The sample is drawn from a study of T cell repertoires in MIS-A myocarditis (dated by TCRdb to between 2021 and 2023). The QIAamp DNA FFPE kit was used to extract genomic DNA from formalin-fixed paraffin-embedded autopsy tissue. TCRbeta CDR3 regions were amplified with the immunoSEQ bias-controlled multiplex PCR and sequenced at high throughput. The study's own analysis went as follows. The immunoSEQ vendor pipeline collapsed and filtered CDR3 sequences to measure the abundance and frequency of each unique TCRbeta CDR3. Dominant CDR3 amino acid sequences were clustered with SARS-CoV-2-specific ImmuneCODE TCRbeta sequences by CD-HIT at a 90% global sequence identity threshold. Clones were classed as hyperexpanded at frequencies of 0.1 to 1 and as large at frequencies of 0.01 to 0.1. CDR3 amino acid sequences and V and J gene assignments of dominant clones were confirmed with MiXCR. The R stringdist package was used to calculate Levenshtein distances between the patient clonotypes and the ImmuneCODE hits. What TCRdb holds here is the immuneACCESS table cut down to in-frame rearrangements. Part of the clones is not present; checked against another copy, under half of the missing clones reflect an unresolved V gene, and the others are unexplained. Clonal size and the V and J genes are those of that table, whereas D and trimming came from the DNA. This sample comprises some 12,000 clones, roughly four fifths of them detected only once. Roughly 30% of the sample is taken by the ten largest.

Sequences WSHSY (CDR1) and SAAADI (CDR2) are obtained from the germline V gene. V loses 10 bases of germline sequence and J loses 2 bases, and the interval between the two ends is 12 bases. Measured from the cysteine to the phenylalanine, the CDR3 is 13 residues long. Of the read, only the CDR3 DNA is kept; its 39 bases are in frame from base 1. The V and J segments used are TRBV10-2 and TRBJ1-5, with an unclear D gene assignment. What was sequenced was right ventricle heart tissue obtained at autopsy. The sample's cell subset or site label, in plain terms: cardiac tissue sample (left or right ventricle, interventricular septum, or pericardium). The clonotype originates from a man between 18 and 35 years old with fulminant myocarditis from multisystem inflammatory syndrome in adults (MIS-A) after COVID-19. The CDR3 reads as follows: CATQRRGNQPQHF. In nucleotides, the sequence is TGCGCCACCCAGAGGAGGGGCAATCAGCCCCAGCATTTT.